The clone carrying this TCR beta chain was counted between two and nine times. MiXCR was run by TCRdb on the RT-PCR reads, yielding one entry per CDR3 protein. The sample carries about 680,000 distinct CDR3 sequences, 11% to 15% recorded once. The germline V and J ends were trimmed by 1 base and 2 bases, with 4 bases remaining between them. This CDR3 spans 12 amino acids. Germline V gives CDR1 DFQATT, CDR2 SNEGSKA (reference sequence). The rearrangement links TRBV20-1 to TRBJ2-3; D uncertain. This TCR came from a female donor in good health, serving as a healthy control. The sample comprised memory CD4+ T cells from blood. The CDR3 spells CSARVDTDTQYF. CDR3 DNA sequence: TGCAGTGCTAGAGTTGACACAGATACGCAGTATTTT.